These T cell receptor beta chains were read from a single sample in a study of OX40 agonist ivuxolimab in advanced cancers. Data came from immunoSEQ multiplex PCR; TCRdb stores just in-frame clones and leaves some out. The sample lists tens of thousands of clones, 70% to 90% occurring once. The source was CD4+ or CD8+ T cells sorted from blood, collected in a trial of the OX40 agonist ivuxolimab. The receptors come from an adult with an advanced solid tumor such as melanoma, head and neck, liver or kidney cancer. CDR3s include the opening cysteine and the closing phenylalanine or tryptophan. D genes are given only for firm matches. Not every row has a clone size; where given, it reads once, few, many or a size class.

V gene: TRBV14; D gene: TRBD2; J gene: TRBJ2-7; clone size: NA; CDR3 protein: CASSQDQTSGLWEQYF; CDR3 DNA: TGTGCCAGCAGCCAAGATCAGACTAGCGGATTGTGGGAGCAGTACTTC
V gene: TRBV6-5; D gene: NA; J gene: TRBJ2-7; clone size: NA; CDR3 protein: CASRGTPREQYF; CDR3 DNA: TGTGCCAGCAGGGGGACTCCCAGGGAGCAGTACTTC
V gene: TRBV27; D gene: TRBD1; J gene: TRBJ1-6; clone size: NA; CDR3 protein: CASKQGMNYNSPLHF; CDR3 DNA: TGTGCCAGCAAACAGGGGATGAACTATAATTCACCCCTCCACTTT
V gene: TRBV7-6; D gene: NA; J gene: TRBJ2-7; clone size: NA; CDR3 protein: CASSLAQSYEQYF; CDR3 DNA: TGTGCCAGCAGCTTAGCACAGTCCTACGAGCAGTACTTC
V gene: TRBV29-1; D gene: NA; J gene: TRBJ2-3; clone size: medium-sized; CDR3 protein: CSSGRGPYTDTQYF; CDR3 DNA: TGCAGCTCCGGGCGGGGGCCCTACACAGATACGCAGTATTTT
V gene: TRBV10-2; D gene: NA; J gene: TRBJ2-3; clone size: few; CDR3 protein: CASSERESYTDTQYF; CDR3 DNA: TGCGCCAGCAGTGAGCGGGAGAGTTACACAGATACGCAGTATTTT
V gene: TRBV5-6; D gene: NA; J gene: TRBJ2-7; clone size: few; CDR3 protein: CASSLGGILVHEQYF; CDR3 DNA: TGTGCCAGCAGCTTGGGTGGGATCTTGGTACACGAGCAGTACTTC
V gene: TRBV5-6; D gene: TRBD1; J gene: TRBJ1-6; clone size: NA; CDR3 protein: CASSTHDREGSNSPLHF; CDR3 DNA: TGTGCCAGCAGCACCCATGACAGGGAGGGAAGTAATTCACCCCTCCACTTT
V gene: TRBV7-9; D gene: NA; J gene: TRBJ1-1; clone size: NA; CDR3 protein: CASSLAGQGRTEAFF; CDR3 DNA: TGTGCCAGCAGCTTAGCGGGGCAAGGACGCACTGAAGCTTTCTTT
V gene: TRBV15; D gene: NA; J gene: TRBJ2-5; clone size: NA; CDR3 protein: CATSREVTQETQYF; CDR3 DNA: TGTGCCACCAGCAGAGAGGTTACCCAAGAGACCCAGTACTTC
V gene: TRBV9; D gene: TRBD1; J gene: TRBJ2-7; clone size: NA; CDR3 protein: CASSVDTGDARYEQYF; CDR3 DNA: TGTGCCAGCAGCGTAGATACAGGGGACGCTAGGTACGAGCAGTACTTC
V gene: TRBV7-6; D gene: NA; J gene: TRBJ1-5; clone size: NA; CDR3 protein: CASSLYSDGPQHF; CDR3 DNA: TGTGCCAGCAGCTTATACTCGGATGGGCCCCAGCATTTT
V gene: TRBV5-1; D gene: NA; J gene: TRBJ2-5; clone size: NA; CDR3 protein: CASSLGEGLPEETQYF; CDR3 DNA: TGCGCCAGCAGCCTGGGAGAGGGGTTACCGGAAGAGACCCAGTACTTC
V gene: TRBV19; D gene: TRBD1; J gene: TRBJ2-7; clone size: NA; CDR3 protein: CASRAWDRGYEQYF; CDR3 DNA: TGTGCCAGCCGGGCTTGGGACAGGGGGTACGAGCAGTACTTC
V gene: TRBV4-1; D gene: NA; J gene: TRBJ1-1; clone size: NA; CDR3 protein: CASSPPTGFTEAFF; CDR3 DNA: TGCGCCAGCAGCCCTCCGACGGGATTTACTGAAGCTTTCTTT
V gene: TRBV7-9; D gene: TRBD2; J gene: TRBJ2-7; clone size: NA; CDR3 protein: CASSYPGLAGNEQYF; CDR3 DNA: TGTGCCAGCAGCTACCCGGGACTAGCGGGCAACGAGCAGTACTTC
V gene: TRBV10-1; D gene: NA; J gene: TRBJ2-1; clone size: NA; CDR3 protein: CASSESLRRGNEQFF; CDR3 DNA: TGCGCCAGCAGTGAGTCGTTACGACGGGGCAATGAGCAGTTCTTC
V gene: TRBV4-2; D gene: NA; J gene: TRBJ2-1; clone size: NA; CDR3 protein: CASSLVNDEQFF; CDR3 DNA: TGTGCCAGCAGCTTGGTAAATGATGAGCAGTTCTTC
V gene: TRBV7-2; D gene: NA; J gene: TRBJ1-5; clone size: NA; CDR3 protein: CASSLGYSNQPQHF; CDR3 DNA: TGTGCCAGCAGCTTAGGGTATAGCAATCAGCCCCAGCATTTT
V gene: TRBV27; D gene: TRBD1; J gene: TRBJ1-5; clone size: NA; CDR3 protein: CASSDVGTGRNQPQHF; CDR3 DNA: TGTGCCAGCAGTGATGTAGGGACAGGCCGCAATCAGCCCCAGCATTTT
V gene: TRBV5-1; D gene: NA; J gene: TRBJ1-1; clone size: NA; CDR3 protein: CASSLDPLGVTEAFF; CDR3 DNA: TGCGCCAGCAGCTTGGATCCTCTCGGGGTCACTGAAGCTTTCTTT
V gene: TRBV7-9; D gene: TRBD2; J gene: TRBJ2-7; clone size: NA; CDR3 protein: CASSTGLAVFYEQYF; CDR3 DNA: TGTGCCAGCAGCACAGGACTAGCGGTATTCTACGAGCAGTACTTC
V gene: TRBV6-5; D gene: TRBD1; J gene: TRBJ1-1; clone size: NA; CDR3 protein: CASSYSWETGHTEAFF; CDR3 DNA: TGTGCCAGCAGTTACTCGTGGGAGACAGGGCACACTGAAGCTTTCTTT
V gene: TRBV5-3; D gene: NA; J gene: TRBJ2-1; clone size: NA; CDR3 protein: CARSLCPRSCNEQFF; CDR3 DNA: TGTGCCAGAAGCTTGTGCCCCCGTAGTTGTAATGAGCAGTTCTTC
V gene: TRBV6-5; D gene: NA; J gene: TRBJ2-1; clone size: NA; CDR3 protein: CASSYSGASGQFF; CDR3 DNA: TGTGCCAGCAGTTATAGTGGGGCGAGTGGGCAGTTCTTC
V gene: TRBV15; D gene: NA; J gene: TRBJ2-2; clone size: few; CDR3 protein: CATSSTGTGVGLAANTGELFF; CDR3 DNA: TGTGCCACCAGCAGTACTGGGACAGGGGTTGGACTAGCGGCAAACACCGGGGAGCTGTTTTTT
V gene: TRBV2; D gene: NA; J gene: TRBJ2-7; clone size: many; CDR3 protein: CASSDLTEQYF; CDR3 DNA: TGTGCCAGCAGTGATCTAACGGAGCAGTACTTC
V gene: TRBV9; D gene: TRBD1; J gene: TRBJ1-2; clone size: NA; CDR3 protein: CASSLTRDRRGYTF; CDR3 DNA: TGTGCCAGCAGCCTCACTCGGGACAGGCGAGGCTACACCTTC
V gene: TRBV2; D gene: TRBD1; J gene: TRBJ1-2; clone size: NA; CDR3 protein: CASSLGTGGRYGYTF; CDR3 DNA: TGTGCCAGCAGCCTTGGGACAGGGGGCCGCTATGGCTACACCTTC
V gene: TRBV9; D gene: NA; J gene: TRBJ2-1; clone size: NA; CDR3 protein: CASSVGQHNEQFF; CDR3 DNA: TGTGCCAGCAGCGTAGGGCAGCACAATGAGCAGTTCTTC
V gene: TRBV27; D gene: NA; J gene: TRBJ2-5; clone size: NA; CDR3 protein: CASQQSHSQETQYF; CDR3 DNA: TGTGCCAGCCAGCAGTCCCACTCCCAAGAGACCCAGTACTTC